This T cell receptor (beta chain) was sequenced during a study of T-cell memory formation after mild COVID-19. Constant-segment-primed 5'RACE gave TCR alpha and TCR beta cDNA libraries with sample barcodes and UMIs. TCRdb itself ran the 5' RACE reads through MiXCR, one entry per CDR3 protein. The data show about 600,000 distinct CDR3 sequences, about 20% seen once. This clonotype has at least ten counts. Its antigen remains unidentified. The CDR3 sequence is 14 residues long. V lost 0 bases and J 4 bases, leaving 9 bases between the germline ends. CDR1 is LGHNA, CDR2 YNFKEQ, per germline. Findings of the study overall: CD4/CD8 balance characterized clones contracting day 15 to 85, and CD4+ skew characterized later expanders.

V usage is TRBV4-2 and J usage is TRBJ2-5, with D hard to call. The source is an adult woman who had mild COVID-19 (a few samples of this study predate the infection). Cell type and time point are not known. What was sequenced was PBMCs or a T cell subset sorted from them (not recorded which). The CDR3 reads CASSQDRLGETQYF. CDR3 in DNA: TGTGCCAGCAGCCAAGATCGGCTAGGAGAGACCCAGTACTTC.